The source of this TCR beta chain is a study of T cell repertoires in cytomegalovirus infection (dated by TCRdb to between 2018 and 2020). Regarding the research as a whole: Peptide stimulations targeted recently identified HLA-C-restricted CMV epitopes, whose presentation resists viral immunomodulation, together with well-studied HLA-B-restricted epitopes. Donor HLA type was relevant to the analysis, as public TCR beta signatures indicated carriage of CMV infection together with the matching HLA type.

The germline V gene (reference sequence) yields MNHEY for CDR1 and SMNVEV for CDR2. Reading from cysteine to phenylalanine, the CDR3 counts 14 amino acids. Only the CDR3 DNA stays, 42 bases, in frame from base 1. The trim is 6 bases for V and 7 bases for J, with a gap of 19 bases between the germline ends. For sequencing, an Illumina HiSeq 1500 was employed. TCRdb reprocessing: public reads trimmed at Q25 with fastp, clones called with MiXCR, in-frame beta chains kept. CDR3 protein sequences are deduplicated, and each keeps its most common genes and DNA. The sample table lists around 310,000 distinct CDR3 sequences, roughly 28% of them with a count of one. 20% of the sample belongs to the ten largest clones. The sample's treatment or condition label, in plain terms: in vitro stimulation with specific CMV peptide epitopes to enrich CMV-specific T cells. This clonotype has a handful of counts. The antigen this receptor binds is unknown. No base-level quality is on record; no much larger clone is a single base apart.

On the study overall, not on this receptor specifically: Carriers of CMV infection plus the relevant HLA type were discriminated by the cumulative frequency of public TCR beta family members in the study cohort and in an independent roughly 340-donor cohort. The ex vivo response was dominated by HLA-C-restricted CMV-specific TCR beta clonotypes, which also provided the single most frequent clonotype in two of eight donors.

The sequenced sample was cultured PBMCs, obtained from culture after CMV antigen stimulation. The sequence joins TRBV27 to TRBJ2-7; the D segment might be TRBD1 or TRBD2, since each matches 6 bases. This TCR was sampled from a human donor in good health (CMV status not recorded). Some clones in this sample may be carry-over from other donors' samples. The nucleotide sequence is given as TGTGCCAGCAGGAATCCGGGGGCTATATGGGAGCAGTACTTC. Its protein reads: CASRNPGAIWEQYF.